These 15 T cell receptor beta chains were sequenced from one sample in a study of OX40 agonist ivuxolimab in advanced cancers. Here immunoSEQ multiplex PCR was the method, and the copy in TCRdb shows in-frame clones only, minus some. The sample contains under 90,000 clones, 75% to 90% of which appear only once. The sample here was CD4+ or CD8+ T cells sorted from blood, taken in a trial of the OX40 agonist ivuxolimab. The receptors were gathered from an adult with an advanced solid tumor such as melanoma, head and neck, liver or kidney cancer.

This clone came up once. The chain uses TRBV6-6 and TRBJ1-6, with D possibly matching TRBD1 (5 bases). The CDR3 runs 15 residues. V was clipped by 2 bases and J by 7 bases, with 12 bases between them. Per the germline V gene, CDR1 is MNHNY and CDR2 is SVGAGI (reference sequence). The CDR3 region is CASSYGDRPNSPLHF. CDR3 DNA: TGTGCCAGCAGTTACGGTGACAGACCCAATTCACCCCTCCACTTT.

This rearrangement joins TRBV5-1 to TRBJ2-3; TRBD2 matches 10 bases. This CDR3 has 14 amino acids. J lost 1 base, V lost 6 bases, and 2 bases had no gene match. Germline V gene lookup returns CDR1 SGHRS and CDR2 YFSETQ. The CDR3: CASTGLAGTDTQYF. The CDR3 coding sequence is TGCGCCAGCACCGGACTAGCGGGCACAGATACGCAGTATTTT.

This chain uses TRBV28 with TRBJ1-5; D not certain. V lost 3 bases to trimming and J lost 1 base, with 13 bases between them. From germline, CDR1 is MDHEN and CDR2 SYDVKM. This CDR3 is built from 16 residues. CDR3 in DNA: TGTGCCAGCAGTTTCTCGGCAATTGGGAGCAATCAGCCCCAGCATTTT. Its protein is CASSFSAIGSNQPQHF.

The chain couples TRBV7-3 to TRBJ2-2; no clear D. V lost 1 base, J lost 5 bases, and 5 bases lay in between. The CDR3 contains 13 residues. Germline-derived CDR1 and CDR2 are SGHTA and FQGTGA. The CDR3 DNA reads as TGTGCCAGCAGCTTAAAGGTTACCGGGGAGCTGTTTTTT. Translation gives CASSLKVTGELFF.

This chain joins TRBV6-5 and TRBJ2-1; D unresolved. The V end was cut by 4 bases, the J end by 5 bases, with 15 bases between. The length of the CDR3 is 15 residues. The germline V gene has CDR1 MNHEY and CDR2 SVGAGI. Here the CDR3 reads CASSSPARSHNEQFF. CDR3 DNA: TGTGCCAGCAGTTCCCCGGCTAGGAGCCACAATGAGCAGTTCTTC.

The chain combines TRBV5-1 with TRBJ2-5; perhaps TRBD1 as D (6 bases). Trimming cost V 0 bases and J 1 base, with 10 bases left between them. The CDR3 contains 15 residues. Germline CDR1 and CDR2: SGHRS and YFSETQ. The CDR3 DNA reads as TGCGCCAGCAGCTTGGCGGACAGATCCCAAGAGACCCAGTACTTC. Translation gives CASSLADRSQETQYF.

The chain uses TRBV19 and TRBJ2-1, with TRBD1 as a possible D gene (6 bases). The CDR3 contains 13 residues. The germline CDR1 and CDR2 sequences are LNHDA and SQIVND (reference sequence). V lost 4 bases, J lost 6 bases, and 10 bases lay in between. The chain's CDR3 is CASSTNRANEQFF. CDR3 coding DNA: TGTGCCAGTAGTACGAACAGGGCCAATGAGCAGTTCTTC.

This rearrangement joins TRBV13 to TRBJ1-3; no firm D call. CDR3 length equals 12 residues. The germline V gene encodes CDR1 PRHDT and CDR2 FYEKMQ (reference sequence). V lost 3 bases and J 1 base, leaving 1 base between the germline ends. DNA of the CDR3: TGTGCCAGCAGCTTTTCTGGAAACACCATATATTTT. This translates into CASSFSGNTIYF.

This chain uses TRBV18 with TRBJ1-6, with 11 bases aligning to TRBD1. The CDR3 totals 15 residues. Germline CDR1 KGHSH, CDR2 LQKENI. V trimming: 4 bases; J trimming: 8 bases; junction bases outside the gene matches: 4. CDR3: CASSRTGGRDSPLHF. CDR3 DNA sequence: TGTGCCAGCTCACGGACAGGGGGCCGTGATTCACCCCTCCACTTT.

V usage is TRBV9 and J usage is TRBJ1-1; D remains ambiguous. This CDR3 spans 16 amino acids. Germline V gene sequence: CDR1 SGDLS, CDR2 YYNGEE. V lost 0 bases and J lost 3, with 15 bases in between. The CDR3 loop is CASSVGSRGTDTEAFF. The CDR3 region has the DNA TGTGCCAGCAGCGTAGGGTCCCGGGGAACGGACACTGAAGCTTTCTTT.

This clone occurred a few times. The chain recombines TRBV19 with TRBJ1-6; tentatively, D is TRBD1 (5 bases). Trimming left V 5 bases short and J 11 bases short, with 10 bases between. From germline, CDR1 is LNHDA and CDR2 SQIVND (reference sequence). There are 12 residues in the CDR3. The CDR3 DNA reads as TGTGCCAGTAGTGACAGCATCCCACCCCTCCACTTT. Translating it yields CASSDSIPPLHF.

The J gene is TRBJ1-1, the V gene TRBV6-6; D is possibly TRBD1 (5 bases). The CDR3 spans 14 residues. V lost 2 bases, J lost 1 base, and 8 bases lay in between. CDR1 MNHNY and CDR2 SVGAGI come from the germline V gene (reference sequence). In DNA form, the CDR3 reads TGTGCCAGCAGTTACCCTCAGGGGAACACTGAAGCTTTCTTT. It is translated as CASSYPQGNTEAFF.

As concerns this clone: This same CDR3 is encoded by further DNA sequences in the sample. This chain connects TRBV6-5 to TRBJ2-7; D is undetermined. This CDR3 comprises 13 residues. Looked up from germline, CDR1 is MNHEY and CDR2 is SVGAGI. Trimming cost V 6 bases and J 3 bases, with 12 bases left between them. CDR3 region: CASSYRQFYEQYF. Written as DNA, the CDR3 is TGTGCCAGCAGCTACCGACAATTCTACGAGCAGTACTTC.

The genes are TRBV7-8 and TRBJ1-5; perhaps TRBD1 as D (6 bases). The CDR3 is 16 residues long. V was shortened by 1 base and J by 2 bases, with 12 bases between the two germline ends. Germline lookup yields CDR1 SGHVS and CDR2 FQNEAQ. The DNA for the CDR3 is TGTGCCAGCAGCTTAGGAGGGGGAGTTGGCAATCAGCCCCAGCATTTT. Translated: CASSLGGGVGNQPQHF.

The V gene is TRBV30, the J gene TRBJ1-4, with D possibly TRBD1 on 5 matching bases. This CDR3 region has 15 residues. V dropped 3 bases and J dropped 3 bases, with 14 bases sitting between them. Per germline, CDR1 GTSNPN and CDR2 SVGIG (reference sequence). CDR3 sequence: CAWRAGMMANEKLFF. Here the CDR3 DNA reads TGTGCCTGGAGGGCAGGGATGATGGCTAATGAAAAACTGTTTTTT.